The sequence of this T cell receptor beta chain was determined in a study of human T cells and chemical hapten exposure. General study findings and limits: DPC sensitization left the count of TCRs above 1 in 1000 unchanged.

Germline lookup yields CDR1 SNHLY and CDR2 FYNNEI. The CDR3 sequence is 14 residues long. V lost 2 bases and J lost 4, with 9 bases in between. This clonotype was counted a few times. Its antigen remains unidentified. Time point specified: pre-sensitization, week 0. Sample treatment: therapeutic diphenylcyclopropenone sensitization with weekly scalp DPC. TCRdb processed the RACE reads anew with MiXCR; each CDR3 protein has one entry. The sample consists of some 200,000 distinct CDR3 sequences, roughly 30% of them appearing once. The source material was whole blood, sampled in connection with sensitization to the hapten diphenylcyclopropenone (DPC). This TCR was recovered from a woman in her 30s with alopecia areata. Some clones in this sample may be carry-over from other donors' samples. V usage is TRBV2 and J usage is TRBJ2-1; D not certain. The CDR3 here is CASSESARYNEQFF. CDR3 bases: TGTGCCAGCAGTGAATCGGCCCGATACAATGAGCAGTTCTTC.